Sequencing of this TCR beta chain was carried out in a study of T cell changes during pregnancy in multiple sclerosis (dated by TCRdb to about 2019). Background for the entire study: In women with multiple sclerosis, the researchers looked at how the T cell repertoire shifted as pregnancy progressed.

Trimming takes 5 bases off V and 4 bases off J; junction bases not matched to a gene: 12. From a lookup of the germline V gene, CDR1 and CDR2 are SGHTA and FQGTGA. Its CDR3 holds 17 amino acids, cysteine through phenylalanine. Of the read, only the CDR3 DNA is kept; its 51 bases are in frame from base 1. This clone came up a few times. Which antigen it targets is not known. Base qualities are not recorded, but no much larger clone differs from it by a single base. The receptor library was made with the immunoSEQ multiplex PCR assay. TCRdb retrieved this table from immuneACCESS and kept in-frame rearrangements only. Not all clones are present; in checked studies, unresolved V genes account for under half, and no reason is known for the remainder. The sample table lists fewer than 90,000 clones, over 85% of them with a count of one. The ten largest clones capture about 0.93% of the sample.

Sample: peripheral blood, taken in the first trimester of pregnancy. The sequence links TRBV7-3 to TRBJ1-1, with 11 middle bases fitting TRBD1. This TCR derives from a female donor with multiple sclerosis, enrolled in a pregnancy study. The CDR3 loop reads CASSRGLPGQGGTEAFF. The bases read TGTGCCAGCAGCCGAGGGCTTCCGGGACAGGGGGGCACTGAAGCTTTCTTT. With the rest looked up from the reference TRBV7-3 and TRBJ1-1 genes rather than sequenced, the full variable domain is GAGVSQTPSNKVTEKGKYVELRCDPISGHTALYWYRQSLGQGPEFLIYFQGTGAADDSGLPNDRFFAVRPEGSVSTLKIQRTERGDSAVYLCASSRGLPGQGGTEAFFGQGTRLTVV.